These T cell receptor beta chains were read from a single sample in a study of blood T cells in healthy people across ages. One entry per CDR3 protein results from TCRdb running MiXCR on the 5' RACE reads. Counted here are about 1.6 million distinct CDR3 sequences, roughly 30% occurring once; the ten biggest clones make up about 11%. Material: blood. These receptor sequences come from a woman in her twenties or thirties in good health. CDR3s include the opening cysteine and the closing phenylalanine or tryptophan. D genes are given only for firm matches. Size values are once, few and many counts, or a class for expanded clones, and some rows have none.

J: TRBJ2-1; V: TRBV11-2; D: .; size: .; DNA: TGTGCCAGCAGCTTAGGGTCATTAGCGTTAGGCAATGAGCAGTTCTTC; CDR3: CASSLGSLALGNEQFF
J: TRBJ2-6; V: TRBV30; D: TRBD1; size: .; DNA: TGTGCCTGGAGCCGGACAGGGATTAATAGCTCTGGGGCCAACGTCCTGACTTTC; CDR3: CAWSRTGINSSGANVLTF
J: TRBJ2-7; V: TRBV5-1; D: TRBD2; size: .; DNA: TGCGCCAGCAGCTCCGGACTAGCGGGGGGAGTCGACGAGCAGTACTTC; CDR3: CASSSGLAGGVDEQYF
J: TRBJ2-1; V: TRBV27; D: TRBD2; size: .; DNA: TGTGCCAGCAGTTTATATAGCGGGAGTCCAAGCGAGCAGTTCTTC; CDR3: CASSLYSGSPSEQFF
J: TRBJ2-2; V: TRBV25-1; D: TRBD2; size: .; DNA: TGTGCCAGCAGTGTGCGGGAGGGCGGGGAGCTGTTTTTT; CDR3: CASSVREGGELFF
J: TRBJ1-2; V: TRBV5-1; D: .; size: few; DNA: TGCGCCAGCAGCTTGGGGTGCTACACCTTC; CDR3: CASSLGCYTF
J: TRBJ1-5; V: TRBV4-1; D: .; size: few; DNA: TGCGCCAGCAGCCCCGGAAACAGTCCCAATCAGCCCCAGCATTTT; CDR3: CASSPGNSPNQPQHF
J: TRBJ2-2; V: TRBV27; D: .; size: .; DNA: TGTGCCAGCAGTTTAGGGAACACCGGGGAGCGGTTTTTT; CDR3: CASSLGNTGERFF
J: TRBJ1-2; V: TRBV7-3; D: .; size: few; DNA: TGTGCCAGCAGTTTCCAACAGGGATCCCCCTACACCTTC; CDR3: CASSFQQGSPYTF
J: TRBJ1-5; V: TRBV25-1; D: TRBD1; size: .; DNA: TGTGCCAGCAGTGGAAGACAGGGGGCGGGCAATCAGCCCCAGCATTTT; CDR3: CASSGRQGAGNQPQHF
J: TRBJ1-1; V: TRBV20-1; D: .; size: .; DNA: TGCAGTGCTACCAATCCGCGACATCTGAACACTGAAGCTTTCTTT; CDR3: CSATNPRHLNTEAFF
J: TRBJ2-7; V: TRBV27; D: TRBD1; size: few; DNA: TGTGCCAGCAGTACCGGGACAGGGGCATCCGAGCAGTACTTC; CDR3: CASSTGTGASEQYF
J: TRBJ2-5; V: TRBV12-3/TRBV12-4; D: TRBD2; size: few; DNA: TGTGCCAGCACCCCGGGACTAGCGGAGACCCAGTACTTC; CDR3: CASTPGLAETQYF
J: TRBJ2-7; V: TRBV4-2; D: .; size: few; DNA: TGTGCCCGCAGCCAAGAAGGGGGGGGGTACTACGAGCAGTACTTC; CDR3: CARSQEGGGYYEQYF
J: TRBJ1-1; V: TRBV20-1; D: .; size: .; DNA: TGCAGTGCTAGACCGGGGGCCTGGAACACTGAAGCTTTCTTT; CDR3: CSARPGAWNTEAFF
J: TRBJ2-5; V: TRBV6-2/TRBV6-3; D: TRBD2; size: .; DNA: TGTGCCAGCCATTCCGGGACTAGCGGAAGAAAGCCGTACCAAGAGACCCAGTACTTC; CDR3: CASHSGTSGRKPYQETQYF
J: TRBJ2-1; V: TRBV19; D: .; size: few; DNA: TGTGCCACCCGACAGAGCACCTACAATGAGCAGTTCTTC; CDR3: CATRQSTYNEQFF
J: TRBJ1-2; V: TRBV5-8; D: .; size: .; DNA: TGTGCCAGCAGCTTGGCAGTCTTAATCAACCTCTATGGCTACACCTTC; CDR3: CASSLAVLINLYGYTF
J: TRBJ2-7; V: TRBV20-1; D: .; size: few; DNA: TGCAGTGCTAGAGTGTCCGTGGGGCCCTCCTACGAGCAGTACTTC; CDR3: CSARVSVGPSYEQYF
J: TRBJ2-3; V: TRBV4-1; D: .; size: .; DNA: TGCGCCAGCAGCCAGGCGGGGCTCTACACAGATACGCAGTATTTT; CDR3: CASSQAGLYTDTQYF
J: TRBJ2-7; V: TRBV11-2; D: .; size: .; DNA: TGTGCCAGCAGCTTCAACCGGGACATCTCCTACGAGCAGTACTTC; CDR3: CASSFNRDISYEQYF
J: TRBJ2-4; V: TRBV7-9; D: .; size: few; DNA: TGTGCCAGCAGCGCCAGGGGAGGGGAGCAGTACTTC; CDR3: CASSARGGEQYF
J: TRBJ1-1; V: TRBV28; D: TRBD1; size: few; DNA: TGTGCCAGCAGTTTAGCCCGACAGGGGACCACTGAAGCTTTCTTT; CDR3: CASSLARQGTTEAFF
J: TRBJ1-1; V: TRBV10-3; D: TRBD1; size: .; DNA: TGTGCCATCAGTGCACCGGGACAGGAGAGCACTGAAGCTTTCTTT; CDR3: CAISAPGQESTEAFF
J: TRBJ2-1; V: TRBV4-1; D: .; size: few; DNA: TGCGCCAGCAGCCCATCCCAGGCCTACAATGAGCAGTTCTTC; CDR3: CASSPSQAYNEQFF
J: TRBJ2-3; V: TRBV15; D: .; size: few; DNA: TGTGCCACCAGCAGAGATCTCGGTGGCGGGGATACGCAGTATTTT; CDR3: CATSRDLGGGDTQYF
J: TRBJ2-5; V: TRBV5-4; D: TRBD2; size: .; DNA: TGTGCCAGCAGCTTGGCACTAGCGGGGCACCAAGAGACCCAGTACTTC; CDR3: CASSLALAGHQETQYF
J: TRBJ2-1; V: TRBV5-1; D: .; size: .; DNA: TGCGCCAGCAGCATCGGGACCTACAATGAGCAGTTCTTC; CDR3: CASSIGTYNEQFF
J: TRBJ1-2; V: TRBV12-3/TRBV12-4; D: TRBD1; size: .; DNA: TGTGCCAGCAGTGTCGACAGGGGGCGCTTCGGCTACACCTTC; CDR3: CASSVDRGRFGYTF
J: TRBJ2-3; V: TRBV4-1; D: .; size: .; DNA: TGCGCCAGCAGCCCGCCGAGGGGAGCAGATACGCAGTATTTT; CDR3: CASSPPRGADTQYF